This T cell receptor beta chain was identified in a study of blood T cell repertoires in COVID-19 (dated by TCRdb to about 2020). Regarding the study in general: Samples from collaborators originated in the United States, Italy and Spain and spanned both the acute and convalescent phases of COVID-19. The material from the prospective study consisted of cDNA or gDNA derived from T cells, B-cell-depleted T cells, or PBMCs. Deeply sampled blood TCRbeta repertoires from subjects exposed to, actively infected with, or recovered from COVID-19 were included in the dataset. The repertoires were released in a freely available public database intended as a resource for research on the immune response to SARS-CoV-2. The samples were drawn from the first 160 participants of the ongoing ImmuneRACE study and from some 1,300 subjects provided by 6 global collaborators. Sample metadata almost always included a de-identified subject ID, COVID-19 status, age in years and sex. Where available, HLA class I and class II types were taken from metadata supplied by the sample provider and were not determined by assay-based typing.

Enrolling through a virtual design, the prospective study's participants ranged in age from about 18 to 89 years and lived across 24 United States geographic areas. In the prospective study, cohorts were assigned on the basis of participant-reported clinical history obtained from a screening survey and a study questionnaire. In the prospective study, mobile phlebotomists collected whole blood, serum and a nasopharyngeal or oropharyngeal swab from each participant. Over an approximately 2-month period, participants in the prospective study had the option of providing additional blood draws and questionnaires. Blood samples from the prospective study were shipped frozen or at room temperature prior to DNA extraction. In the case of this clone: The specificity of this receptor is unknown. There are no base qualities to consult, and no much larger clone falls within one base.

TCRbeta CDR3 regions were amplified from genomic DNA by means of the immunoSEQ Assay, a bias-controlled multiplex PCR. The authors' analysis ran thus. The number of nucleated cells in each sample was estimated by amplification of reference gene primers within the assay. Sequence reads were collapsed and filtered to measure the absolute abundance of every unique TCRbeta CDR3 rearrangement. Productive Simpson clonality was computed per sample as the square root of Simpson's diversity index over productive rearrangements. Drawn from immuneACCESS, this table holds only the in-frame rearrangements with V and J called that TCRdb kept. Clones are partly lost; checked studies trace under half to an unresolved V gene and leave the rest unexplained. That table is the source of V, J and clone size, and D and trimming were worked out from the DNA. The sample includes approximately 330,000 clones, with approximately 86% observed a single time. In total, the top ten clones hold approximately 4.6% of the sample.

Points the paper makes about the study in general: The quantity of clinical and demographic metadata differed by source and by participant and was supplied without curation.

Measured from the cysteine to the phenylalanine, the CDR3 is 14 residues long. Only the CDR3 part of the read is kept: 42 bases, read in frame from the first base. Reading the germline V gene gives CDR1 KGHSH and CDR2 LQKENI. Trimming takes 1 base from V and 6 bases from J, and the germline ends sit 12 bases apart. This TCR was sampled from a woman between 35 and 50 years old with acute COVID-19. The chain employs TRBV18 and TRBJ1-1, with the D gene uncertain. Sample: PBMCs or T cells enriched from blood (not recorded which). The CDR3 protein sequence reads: CASSPQPPSSEAFF. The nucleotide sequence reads TGTGCCAGCTCACCACAACCGCCCAGTTCTGAAGCTTTCTTT.